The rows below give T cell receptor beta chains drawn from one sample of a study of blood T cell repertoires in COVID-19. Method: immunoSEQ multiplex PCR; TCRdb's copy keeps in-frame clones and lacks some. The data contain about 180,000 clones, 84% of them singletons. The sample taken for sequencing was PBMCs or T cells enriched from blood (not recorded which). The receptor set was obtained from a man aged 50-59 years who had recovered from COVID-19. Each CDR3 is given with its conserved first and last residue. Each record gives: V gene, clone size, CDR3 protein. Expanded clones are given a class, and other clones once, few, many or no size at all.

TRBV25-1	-	CASRGTGFTGELFF
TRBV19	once	CASSIAPTYETQYF
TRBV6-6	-	CASRPPGTGSINEQFF
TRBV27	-	CASRDTGNTIYF
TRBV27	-	CASSLRQRNQPQHF
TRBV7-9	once	CASSLFPRDREAYEQYF
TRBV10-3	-	CAISTQGVQSPLHF
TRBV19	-	CASKYRLQVTGELFF
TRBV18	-	CASSLQGNTEAFF
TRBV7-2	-	CASSFLAGLYEQYF
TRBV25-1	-	CASSSGQAKFF
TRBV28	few	CASSYSMTGNNQPQHF
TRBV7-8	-	CASSLTDRAEKLFF
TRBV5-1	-	CASGQGSTDTQYF
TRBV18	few	CASSPDRVTSSYEQYF
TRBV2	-	CASSDRGIGQPQHF
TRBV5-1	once	CASSLRVAGNTGELFF
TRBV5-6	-	CASRFQGQSSLNTEAFF
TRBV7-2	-	CASSAGGAGANVLTF
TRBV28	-	CASVAGTLQPQHF
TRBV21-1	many	CASSKEGPGARETQYF
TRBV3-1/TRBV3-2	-	CASSQGALSYGYTF
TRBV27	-	CASSLLGAANEKLFF
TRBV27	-	CASSLSNSYEQYF
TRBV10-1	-	CASSGSASGQETQYF
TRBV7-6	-	CASSTGLGNTEAFF
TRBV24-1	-	CATTPGPGSSYEQYF
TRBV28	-	CASSLQRGHQETQYF
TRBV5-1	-	CASSLGAGQGNSPLHF